Listed here are 21 T cell receptor beta chains from one sample, sequenced in a study of Graves' ophthalmopathy and Graves' hyperthyroidism. From RNA, the CDR3 regions of TCR beta chains were amplified and sequenced. RT-PCR with HTBI primers came first, then second-round multiplex PCR. TCRdb called the multiplex PCR reads again in MiXCR, with one record for every CDR3 protein. The sample holds 500,000 to 700,000 distinct CDR3 sequences, approximately 22% seen once. The sequencing input was peripheral blood. These receptors were obtained from a woman aged 18-29 years with stable Graves' hyperthyroidism. Some clones in this sample may be carry-over from other donors' samples.

This clonotype was counted many times. V and J are TRBV29-1 and TRBJ1-2, with D maybe TRBD1 (6 bases). V dropped 0 bases and J dropped 8 bases, with 10 bases sitting between them. This CDR3 is 12 amino acids long. Looked up from germline, CDR1 is SQVTM and CDR2 is ANQGSEA. The CDR3 sequence is CSVEDRGRGYTF. DNA of the CDR3: TGCAGCGTTGAAGACAGGGGCCGAGGCTACACCTTC.

V usage is TRBV9 and J usage is TRBJ1-2; D is uncertain. CDR1 and CDR2 (germline): SGDLS, YYNGEE. CDR3 length: 15 amino acids. Trimming took 0 bases from V and 3 from J, leaving 12 bases between them. For the CDR3, the DNA is TGTGCCAGCAGCGTAGGGGGAGGTATCGACTATGGCTACACCTTC. The encoded protein is CASSVGGGIDYGYTF.

The chain joins TRBV28 to TRBJ2-7, with 8 bases lining up with TRBD1. Germline CDR1 reads MDHEN; CDR2 reads SYDVKM. Unmatched junction bases numbered 5, after V lost 6 bases and J lost 4 bases. This CDR3 is built from 13 residues. CDR3 nucleotides: TGTGCCAGCAGGGACAGGGTGCATTACGAGCAGTACTTC. Its translation is CASRDRVHYEQYF.

Notes on this clonotype: Because the CDR3 is missing its conserved closing phenylalanine or tryptophan, this is likely a read error. This chain uses TRBV6-1 with TRBJ1-1, with TRBD1 matching over 7 bases. With 2 bases clipped from V and 0 bases from J, the junction kept 6 bases outside the gene matches. Germline V lookup: CDR1 MNHNS, CDR2 SASEGT. The CDR3 covers 16 residues. CDR3 in amino acids: CASSELVTGVNTEAFI. The DNA of the CDR3 is TGTGCCAGCAGTGAACTGGTCACAGGGGTGAACACTGAAGCTTTCATT.

The chain recombines TRBV24-1 with TRBJ2-6, with 8 bases aligning to TRBD1. CDR1 is KGHDR and CDR2 is SFDVKD in the germline V gene. This CDR3 has 17 residues. V was clipped by 6 bases and J by 2 bases; unmatched bases: 8. CDR3 coding DNA: TGTGCCACCAGTCGCGGACAGGGTGCAGCTGGGGCCAACGTCCTGACTTTC. Translated: CATSRGQGAAGANVLTF.

In its sample, this clonotype was seen a few times. The CDR3 here is CSARLGGQGFQPQHF. As DNA, the CDR3 is TGCAGTGCTAGATTAGGGGGACAGGGCTTTCAGCCCCAGCATTTT. The V call is TRBV20-1, the J call TRBJ1-5, with 9 bases fitting TRBD1. CDR3 length: 15 amino acids. With V trimmed by 2 bases and J by 6 bases, 8 bases remained unmatched. The germline CDR1 and CDR2 sequences are DFQATT and SNEGSKA (reference sequence).

Concerning this clonotype itself: A much larger clonotype is one base distant, so this may be a read error. The chain is built from TRBV7-3 and TRBJ1-1; D is possibly TRBD1 (5 bases). Germline CDR1 SGHTA, CDR2 FQGTGA. The CDR3 has 14 amino acids. With 7 bases removed from V and 5 bases from J, the gap between germline ends came to 17 bases. The CDR3 DNA sequence: TGTGCCAGCATCCAACACCCCGAGGGGACTGAAGCTTTCTTT. It codes for CASIQHPEGTEAFF.

The rearrangement joins TRBV24-1 to TRBJ2-2; maybe TRBD2 (5 bases). The V end lost 7 bases, the J end lost 4 bases, and 15 bases lay between the germline ends. The CDR3 has 15 residues. From germline, CDR1 is KGHDR and CDR2 SFDVKD. In nucleotides, the CDR3 is TGTGCCACCAGCGTCGACCGCGGGTCCACCGGGGAGCTGTTTTTT. Encoded protein: CATSVDRGSTGELFF.

The chain carries TRBV6-2 or TRBV6-3 and TRBJ2-5; the D is unclear. The V gene's germline CDR1 is MNHEY and CDR2 SVGEGT. Trimming stripped 2 bases from V and 9 bases from J, with 19 bases between. There are 15 residues in the CDR3. CDR3 bases: TGTGCCAGCAGTTACGGGCCCATCACAAATGAGGCCCAGTACTTC. It translates to CASSYGPITNEAQYF.

In this sample, this clonotype turned up many times. The CDR3 sequence: CASSAGTTIDGYTF. The CDR3 DNA sequence: TGTGCCAGCAGCGCCGGGACAACTATTGATGGCTACACCTTC. The gene calls are TRBV7-2 and TRBJ1-2; D might be TRBD1 (6 bases). The CDR3 totals 14 residues. V dropped 5 bases and J dropped 6 bases, with 16 bases sitting between them. Germline CDR1 reads SGHTA; CDR2 reads FQGNSA. Looking up the rest from reference TRBV7-2 and TRBJ1-2 gives the full variable domain: GAGVSQSPSNKVTEKGKDVELRCDPISGHTALYWYRQSLGQGLEFLIYFQGNSAPDKSGLPSDRFSAERTGGSVSTLTIQRTQQEDSAVYLCASSAGTTIDGYTFGSGTRLTVV.

The CDR3 is CASSGPQGGTDEQYF. CDR3 nucleotide sequence: TGTGCCAGCTCCGGTCCTCAGGGGGGGACGGACGAGCAGTACTTC. The genes are TRBV3-1 and TRBJ2-7; the D call may be TRBD1 or TRBD2 (7 bases each). Trimming removed 8 bases at V and 5 bases at J, with 22 bases between. The CDR3 consists of 15 residues. Germline loops: CDR1 LGHDT, CDR2 YNNKEL (reference sequence).

In this sample, this clonotype turned up many times. This chain connects TRBV12-3 or TRBV12-4 to TRBJ1-1, with D perhaps TRBD1 (5 bases). Trimming cost V 8 bases and J 6 bases, with 13 bases left between them. The CDR3 is 12 residues long. As DNA, the CDR3 is TGTGCCAGCGCTACGGGGGGACCTGAAGCTTTCTTT. This gives the protein CASATGGPEAFF.

This clonotype was picked up many times. The rearrangement joins TRBV12-3 or TRBV12-4 to TRBJ1-1; D is uncertain. The CDR3 covers 13 residues. V was pared by 3 bases and J by 0 bases, with 5 bases between. CDR3 DNA sequence: TGTGCCAGCAGTTTTCTGATGAACACTGAAGCTTTCTTT. Translated: CASSFLMNTEAFF.

The chain employs TRBV24-1 and TRBJ2-5; maybe TRBD2 (5 bases). The V gene's germline CDR1 is KGHDR and CDR2 SFDVKD. The CDR3 runs 15 residues. Trimming left V 4 bases short and J 2 bases short, with 13 bases between. The CDR3 DNA follows: TGTGCCACCAGTGACCCCCCCCCGGGACAAGAGACCCAGTACTTC. It codes for CATSDPPPGQETQYF.

The V call is TRBV13, the J call TRBJ1-5; no clear D. The CDR3 runs to 14 residues. V was cut by 7 bases and J by 1 base, with 11 bases left in between. The germline CDR1 and CDR2 sequences are PRHDT and FYEKMQ (reference sequence). The CDR3 is CASTLKGSNQPQHF. CDR3 nucleotides: TGTGCCAGCACTCTAAAAGGGAGCAATCAGCCCCAGCATTTT.

The V call is TRBV6-5, the J call TRBJ2-5, with D possibly TRBD1 on 5 matching bases. V lost 0 bases and J 3 bases, leaving 8 bases between the germline ends. CDR3 size: 14 residues. CDR1 and CDR2 from the germline V gene are MNHEY and SVGAGI. The CDR3 region has the DNA TGTGCCAGCAGTTACTCATCAGGGAAAGAGACCCAGTACTTC. This translates into CASSYSSGKETQYF.

The table lists this clonotype with many counts. The gene calls are TRBV15 and TRBJ2-5, with D unresolved. CDR3 length: 14 amino acids. The V gene's germline CDR1 is LNHNV and CDR2 YYDKDF (reference sequence). Trimming removed 0 bases from V and 4 bases from J, with 9 bases in between. The CDR3 region has the DNA TGTGCCACCAGCAGAGATTTGGGCGGAGAGACCCAGTACTTC. It encodes CATSRDLGGETQYF.

This clonotype has ten or more counts. V and J are TRBV7-8 and TRBJ2-7, with 8 bases fitting TRBD1. Per the germline V gene, CDR1 is SGHVS and CDR2 is FQNEAQ. The CDR3 runs 16 residues. J gave up 3 bases and V 1 base, and 8 bases lay outside the gene matches. The CDR3 is CASSLGTGGTIYEQYF. In DNA, the CDR3 is TGTGCCAGCAGCTTAGGAACAGGGGGGACCATCTACGAGCAGTACTTC.

This clonotype was observed many times. The V gene is TRBV6-1, the J gene TRBJ2-7; the D is unclear. Trimming removed 6 bases at V and 2 bases at J, with 14 bases between. This CDR3 is 14 amino acids long. CDR1 is MNHNS and CDR2 is SASEGT in the germline V gene. The CDR3 sequence is CASRPSFGTYEQYF. The CDR3 DNA is TGTGCCAGCAGACCCTCGTTCGGAACCTACGAGCAGTACTTC.

A note on this clonotype: Likely a read error: the CDR3 ends without its conserved phenylalanine or tryptophan. This rearrangement joins TRBV6-1 to TRBJ2-5, with D perhaps TRBD2 (6 bases). This CDR3 is built from 16 residues. V dropped 6 bases and J dropped 9 bases, with 26 bases sitting between them. Germline V gene sequence: CDR1 MNHNS, CDR2 SASEGT. The CDR3 region is CASSEPSGGGGESQYY. The CDR3 nucleotides read TGTGCCAGCAGCGAACCCTCCGGGGGTGGGGGTGAGTCCCAGTACTAC.

This clonotype appeared many times. V usage is TRBV12-3 or TRBV12-4 and J usage is TRBJ2-2; no firm D call. Trimming took 5 bases from V and 7 from J, leaving 5 bases between them. The length of the CDR3 is 11 residues. The CDR3 bases are TGTGCCAGCAGTAAGGGCGGGGAGCTGTTTTTT. As protein: CASSKGGELFF.